This T cell receptor (beta chain) was sequenced during a study of CD8 T cells in Susac syndrome. An amount of RNA that ranged from roughly 0.5 to 1 ug was reverse transcribed with random hexamers. The method of amplification for TCR beta CDR3 was immunoSEQ multiplex PCR, covering 54 Vbeta and 13 Jbeta. TCRdb ran MiXCR on the immunoSEQ multiplex PCR reads and lists one entry per CDR3 protein. The profile covers some 180,000 distinct CDR3 sequences, with roughly 90% appearing a single time and about 0.1% taken by the ten largest. The CDR3 covers 13 residues. Trimming shortened V by 3 bases and J by 4 bases, and 9 bases separated the two germline ends. CDR1 and CDR2 (germline): DFQATT, SNEGSKA (reference sequence).

The chain combines TRBV20-1 with TRBJ2-2, with D uncertain. The sequencing input was CD4+ T cells from PBMCs. This TCR derives from a human donor with Susac syndrome. Here the CDR3 DNA reads TGCAGTGCTAGGGATGGGTCCACCGGGGAGCTGTTTTTT. It translates to CSARDGSTGELFF.